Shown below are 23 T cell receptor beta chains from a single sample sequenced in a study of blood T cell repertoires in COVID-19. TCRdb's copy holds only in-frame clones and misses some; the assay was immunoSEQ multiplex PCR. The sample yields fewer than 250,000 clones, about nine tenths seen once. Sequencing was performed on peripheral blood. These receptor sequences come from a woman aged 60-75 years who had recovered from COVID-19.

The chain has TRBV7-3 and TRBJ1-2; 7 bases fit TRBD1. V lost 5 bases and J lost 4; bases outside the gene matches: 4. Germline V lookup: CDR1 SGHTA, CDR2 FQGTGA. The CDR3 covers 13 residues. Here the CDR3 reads CASSAQGTYGYTF. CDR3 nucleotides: TGTGCCAGCAGCGCACAGGGGACCTATGGCTACACCTTC.

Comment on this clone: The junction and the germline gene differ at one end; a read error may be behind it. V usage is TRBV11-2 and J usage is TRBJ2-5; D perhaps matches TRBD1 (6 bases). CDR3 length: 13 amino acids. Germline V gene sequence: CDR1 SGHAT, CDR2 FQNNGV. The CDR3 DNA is TGTACCAGCAGCTGGACAGTACAAGAGACCCAGTACTTC. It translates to CTSSWTVQETQYF.

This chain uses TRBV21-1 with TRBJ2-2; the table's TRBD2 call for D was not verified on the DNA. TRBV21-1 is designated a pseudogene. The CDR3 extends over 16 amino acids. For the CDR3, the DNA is TGTGCCAGCAGCAAGACGGTGGGAGGGGGTTACGGGGAGCTGTTTTTT. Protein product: CASSKTVGGGYGELFF.

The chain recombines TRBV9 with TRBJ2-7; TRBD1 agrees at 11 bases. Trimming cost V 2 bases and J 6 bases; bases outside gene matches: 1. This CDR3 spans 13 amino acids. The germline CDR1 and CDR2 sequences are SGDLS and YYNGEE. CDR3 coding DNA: TGTGCCAGCAGCGTTGGGACAGGGGGCGAGCAGTACTTC. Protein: CASSVGTGGEQYF. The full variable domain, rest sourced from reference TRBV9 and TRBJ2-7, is DSGVTQTPKHLITATGQRVTLRCSPRSGDLSVYWYQQSLDQGLQFLIQYYNGEERAKGNILERFSAQQFPDLHSELNLSSLELGDSALYFCASSVGTGGEQYFGPGTRLTVT.

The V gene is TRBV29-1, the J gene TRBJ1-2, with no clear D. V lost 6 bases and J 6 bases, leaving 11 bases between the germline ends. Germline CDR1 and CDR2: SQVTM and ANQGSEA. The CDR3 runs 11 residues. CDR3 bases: TGCAGCGTAGAGCGGCGGAATGGCTACACCTTC. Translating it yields CSVERRNGYTF.

DNA for the CDR3: TGTGCCATCAGTGAGCGGGGACTAGCGGGGGTCCAAGAGACCCAGTACTTC. As protein: CAISERGLAGVQETQYF. The chain has TRBV10-3 and TRBJ2-5, with 14 bases matching TRBD2. V was clipped by 2 bases and J by 1 base; unmatched bases: 3. In germline, CDR1 is ENHRY, CDR2 SYGVKD. There are 17 residues in the CDR3.

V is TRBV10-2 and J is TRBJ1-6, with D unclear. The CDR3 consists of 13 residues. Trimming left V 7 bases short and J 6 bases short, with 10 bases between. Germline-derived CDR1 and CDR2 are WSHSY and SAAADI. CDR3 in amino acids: CASTREFNSPLHF. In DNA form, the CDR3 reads TGCGCCAGCACGAGAGAATTTAATTCACCCCTCCACTTT.

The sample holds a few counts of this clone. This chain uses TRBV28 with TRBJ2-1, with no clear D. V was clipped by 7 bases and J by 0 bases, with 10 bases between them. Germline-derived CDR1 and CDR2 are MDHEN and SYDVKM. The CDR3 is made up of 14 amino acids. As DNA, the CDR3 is TGTGCCAGCATATCAAGCCTCTCCTACAATGAGCAGTTCTTC. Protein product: CASISSLSYNEQFF.

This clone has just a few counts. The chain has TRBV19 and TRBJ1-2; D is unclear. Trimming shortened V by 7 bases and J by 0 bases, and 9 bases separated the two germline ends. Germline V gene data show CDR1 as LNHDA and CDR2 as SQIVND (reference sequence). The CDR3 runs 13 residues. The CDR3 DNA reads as TGTGCCAGTAATGTGGGCCCTAACTATGGCTACACCTTC. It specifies CASNVGPNYGYTF.

CDR3 DNA sequence: TGTGCCACCAGCGGCCGACAGACCGATAGCAATCAGCCCCAGCATTTT. This codes for CATSGRQTDSNQPQHF. The gene calls are TRBV15 and TRBJ1-5, with D perhaps matching TRBD1 (5 bases). Looked up from germline, CDR1 is LNHNV and CDR2 is YYDKDF (reference sequence). V was pared by 5 bases and J by 0 bases, with 14 bases between. This CDR3 has 16 residues.

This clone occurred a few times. CDR3 coding DNA: TGTGCCAGCAGTTTCGGGAGTCCGGAAAACACCATATATTTT. Its protein is CASSFGSPENTIYF. The gene calls are TRBV6-2 or TRBV6-3 and TRBJ1-3; no reliable D call. Trimming cost V 4 bases and J 6 bases, with 13 bases left between them. The germline V gene encodes CDR1 MNHEY and CDR2 SVGEGT. The CDR3 is 14 amino acids.

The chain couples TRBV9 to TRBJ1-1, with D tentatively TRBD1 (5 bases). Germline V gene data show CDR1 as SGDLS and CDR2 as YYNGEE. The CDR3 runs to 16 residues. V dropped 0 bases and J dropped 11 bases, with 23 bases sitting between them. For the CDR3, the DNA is TGTGCCAGCAGCGTAGGGGGTCAGGGAGGATTGGTGCGGGCTTTCTTT. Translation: CASSVGGQGGLVRAFF.

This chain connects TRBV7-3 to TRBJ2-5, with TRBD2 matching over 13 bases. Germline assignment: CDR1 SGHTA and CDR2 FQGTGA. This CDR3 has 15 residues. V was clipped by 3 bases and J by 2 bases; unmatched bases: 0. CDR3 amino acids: CASSLGLAGQETQYF. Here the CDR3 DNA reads TGTGCCAGCAGCTTGGGACTAGCGGGGCAAGAGACCCAGTACTTC.

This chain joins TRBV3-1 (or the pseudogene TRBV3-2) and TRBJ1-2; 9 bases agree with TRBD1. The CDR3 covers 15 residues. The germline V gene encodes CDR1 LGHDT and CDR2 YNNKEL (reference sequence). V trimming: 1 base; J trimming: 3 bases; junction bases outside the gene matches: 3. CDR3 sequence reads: CASSQVDRGDYGYTF. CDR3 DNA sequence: TGTGCCAGCAGCCAAGTAGACAGGGGGGACTATGGCTACACCTTC.

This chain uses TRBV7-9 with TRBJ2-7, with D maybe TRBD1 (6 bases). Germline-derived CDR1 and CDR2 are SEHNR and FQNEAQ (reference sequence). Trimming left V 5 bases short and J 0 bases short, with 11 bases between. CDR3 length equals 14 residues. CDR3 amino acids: CASSQDRSSYEQYF. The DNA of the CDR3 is TGTGCCAGCAGCCAAGACAGGAGCTCCTACGAGCAGTACTTC.

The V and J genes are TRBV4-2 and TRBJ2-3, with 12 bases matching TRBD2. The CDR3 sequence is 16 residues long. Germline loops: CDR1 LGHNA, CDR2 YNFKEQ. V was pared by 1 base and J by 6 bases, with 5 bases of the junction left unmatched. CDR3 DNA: TGTGCCAGCAGCCAAGGGCTAGCGGGGGGGGAGGATACGCAGTATTTT. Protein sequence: CASSQGLAGGEDTQYF.

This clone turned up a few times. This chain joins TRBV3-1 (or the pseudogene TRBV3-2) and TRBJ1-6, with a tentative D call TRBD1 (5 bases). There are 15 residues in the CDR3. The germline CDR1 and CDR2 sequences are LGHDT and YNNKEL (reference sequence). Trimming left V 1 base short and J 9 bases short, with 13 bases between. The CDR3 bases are TGTGCCAGCAGCCAAGGGGATAGGGGAAGTTCACCCCTCCACTTT. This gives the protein CASSQGDRGSSPLHF.

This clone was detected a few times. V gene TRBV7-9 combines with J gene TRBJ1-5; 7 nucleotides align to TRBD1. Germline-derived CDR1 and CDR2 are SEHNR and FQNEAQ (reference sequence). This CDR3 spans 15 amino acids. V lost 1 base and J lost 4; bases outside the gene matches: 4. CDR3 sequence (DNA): TGTGCCAGCAGCTTAGGACAGGGTTGGAATCAGCCCCAGCATTTT. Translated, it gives CASSLGQGWNQPQHF. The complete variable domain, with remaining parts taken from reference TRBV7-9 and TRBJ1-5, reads DTGVSQNPRHKITKRGQNVTFRCDPISEHNRLYWYRQTLGQGPEFLTYFQNEAQLEKSRLLSDRFSAERPKGSFSTLEIQRTEQGDSAMYLCASSLGQGWNQPQHFGDGTRLSIL.

The CDR3 nucleotides read TGTGCCAGCAGCGGGCGCGGGGGCTGGGGCAGCAATCAGCCCCAGCATTTT. Translated, it gives CASSGRGGWGSNQPQHF. The rearrangement links TRBV7-2 to TRBJ1-5; D may be TRBD1 (6 bases). The CDR3 is 17 residues long. Germline CDR1 and CDR2: SGHTA and FQGNSA. V lost 5 bases and J 1 base, leaving 18 bases between the germline ends.

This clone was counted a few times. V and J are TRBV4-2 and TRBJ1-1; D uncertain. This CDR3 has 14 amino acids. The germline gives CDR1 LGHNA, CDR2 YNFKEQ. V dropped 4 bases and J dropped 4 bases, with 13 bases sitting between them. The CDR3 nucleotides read TGTGCCAGCAGCCCCGAGGGTTGGGGCACTGAAGCTTTCTTT. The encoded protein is CASSPEGWGTEAFF.

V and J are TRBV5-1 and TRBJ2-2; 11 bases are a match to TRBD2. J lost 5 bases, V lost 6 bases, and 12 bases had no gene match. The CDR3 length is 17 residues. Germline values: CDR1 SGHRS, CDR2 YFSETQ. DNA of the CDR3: TGCGCCAGCACCATAGCGGGGGGGCCACCCGGAACCGGGGAGCTGTTTTTT. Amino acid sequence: CASTIAGGPPGTGELFF.

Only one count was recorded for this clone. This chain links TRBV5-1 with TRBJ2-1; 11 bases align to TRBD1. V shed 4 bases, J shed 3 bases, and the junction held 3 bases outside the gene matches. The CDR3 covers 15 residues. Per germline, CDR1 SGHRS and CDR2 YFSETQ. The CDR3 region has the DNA TGCGCCAGCAGCCCCGGGACAGGGGGCTACAATGAGCAGTTCTTC. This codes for CASSPGTGGYNEQFF. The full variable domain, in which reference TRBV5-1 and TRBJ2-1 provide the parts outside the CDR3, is KAGVTQTPRYLIKTRGQQVTLSCSPISGHRSVSWYQQTPGQGLQFLFEYFSETQRNKGNFPGRFSGRQFSNSRSEMNVSTLELGDSALYLCASSPGTGGYNEQFFGPGTRLTVL.

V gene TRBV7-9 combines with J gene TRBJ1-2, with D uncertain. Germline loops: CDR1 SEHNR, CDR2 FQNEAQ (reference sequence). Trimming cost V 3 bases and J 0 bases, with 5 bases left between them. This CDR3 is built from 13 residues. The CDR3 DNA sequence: TGTGCCAGCAGCTTCGCGGCTAACTATGGCTACACCTTC. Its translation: CASSFAANYGYTF.